This T cell receptor beta chain was sequenced for a study of T cells in Graves' hyperthyroidism and ophthalmopathy. The CDR3 has 13 residues. Germline lookup yields CDR1 SGHTA and CDR2 FQGNSA. The germline V and J ends were trimmed by 1 base and 11 bases, with 14 bases remaining between them. What was amplified from RNA transcripts were TCR beta CDR3 regions. Using the HTBI primer set, a first-round RT-PCR was run on the TCR CDR3. TCRdb re-derived calls from the multiplex PCR reads in MiXCR, one entry per CDR3 protein. This table has about 620,000 distinct CDR3 sequences, 15% to 20% appearing once. This sequence was found in a young woman with Graves' hyperthyroidism. This chain links TRBV7-2 with TRBJ1-1, with D tentatively TRBD1 (5 bases). The material sequenced was blood. CDR3 residues: CASSLEPGGRAFF. The CDR3 DNA is TGTGCCAGCAGCTTAGAGCCCGGGGGTAGGGCTTTCTTT.